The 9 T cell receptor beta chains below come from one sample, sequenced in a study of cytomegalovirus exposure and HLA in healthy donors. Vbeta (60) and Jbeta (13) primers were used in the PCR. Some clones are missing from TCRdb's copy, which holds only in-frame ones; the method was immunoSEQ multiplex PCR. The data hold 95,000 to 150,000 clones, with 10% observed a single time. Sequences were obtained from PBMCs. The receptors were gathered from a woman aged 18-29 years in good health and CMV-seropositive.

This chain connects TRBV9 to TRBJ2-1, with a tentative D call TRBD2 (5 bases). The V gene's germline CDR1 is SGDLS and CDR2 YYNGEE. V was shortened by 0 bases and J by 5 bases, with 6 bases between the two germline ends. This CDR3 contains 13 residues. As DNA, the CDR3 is TGTGCCAGCAGCGTAGGAGGGAACAATGAGCAGTTCTTC. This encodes CASSVGGNNEQFF.

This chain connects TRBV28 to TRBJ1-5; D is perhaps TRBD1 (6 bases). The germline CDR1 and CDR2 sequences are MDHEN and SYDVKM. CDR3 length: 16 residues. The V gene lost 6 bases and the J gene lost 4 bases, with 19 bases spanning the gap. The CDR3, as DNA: TGTGCCAGCAGAGGGGGAGGGGGAGGGAGAAATCAGCCCCAGCATTTT. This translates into CASRGGGGGRNQPQHF.

CDR3 DNA sequence: TGTGCCAGTAGTATGTACAACGGGGATGAGCAGTTCTTC. The encoded protein is CASSMYNGDEQFF. V is TRBV19 and J is TRBJ2-1; possibly TRBD2 for D (5 bases). This CDR3 has 13 residues. Germline V gene lookup returns CDR1 LNHDA and CDR2 SQIVND (reference sequence). Trimming stripped 3 bases from V and 8 bases from J, with 11 bases between.

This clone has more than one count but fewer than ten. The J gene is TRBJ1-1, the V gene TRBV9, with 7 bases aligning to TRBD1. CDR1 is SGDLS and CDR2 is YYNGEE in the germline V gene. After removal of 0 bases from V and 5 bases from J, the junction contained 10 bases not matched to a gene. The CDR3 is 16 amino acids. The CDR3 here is CASSVVGTGASTEAFF. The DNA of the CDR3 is TGTGCCAGCAGCGTAGTCGGCACAGGGGCGTCTACTGAAGCTTTCTTT.

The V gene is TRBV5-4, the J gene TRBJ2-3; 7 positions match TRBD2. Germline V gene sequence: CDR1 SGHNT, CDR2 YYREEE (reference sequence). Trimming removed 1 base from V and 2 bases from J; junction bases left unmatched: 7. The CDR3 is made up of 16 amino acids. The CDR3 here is CASSLRFAGDTDTQYF. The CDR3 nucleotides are TGTGCCAGCAGCTTGAGATTCGCGGGAGACACAGATACGCAGTATTTT.

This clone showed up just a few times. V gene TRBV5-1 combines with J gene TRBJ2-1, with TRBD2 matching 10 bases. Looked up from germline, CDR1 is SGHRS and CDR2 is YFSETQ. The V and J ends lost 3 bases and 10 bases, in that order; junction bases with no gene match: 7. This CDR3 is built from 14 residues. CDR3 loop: CASSWGLAGEEQFF. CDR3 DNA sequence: TGCGCCAGCAGCTGGGGCCTAGCGGGAGAGGAGCAGTTCTTC.

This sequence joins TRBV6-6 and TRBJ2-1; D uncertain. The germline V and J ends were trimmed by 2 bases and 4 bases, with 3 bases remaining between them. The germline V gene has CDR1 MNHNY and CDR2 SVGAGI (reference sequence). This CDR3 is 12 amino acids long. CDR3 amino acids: CASSYPYNEQFF. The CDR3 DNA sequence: TGTGCCAGCAGTTACCCGTACAATGAGCAGTTCTTC.

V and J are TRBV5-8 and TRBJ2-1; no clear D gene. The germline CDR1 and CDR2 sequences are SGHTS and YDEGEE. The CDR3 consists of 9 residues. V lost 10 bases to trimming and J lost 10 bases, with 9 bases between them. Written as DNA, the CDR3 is TGTGCCGGTAACGGGGAGCAGTTCTTC. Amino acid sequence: CAGNGEQFF.

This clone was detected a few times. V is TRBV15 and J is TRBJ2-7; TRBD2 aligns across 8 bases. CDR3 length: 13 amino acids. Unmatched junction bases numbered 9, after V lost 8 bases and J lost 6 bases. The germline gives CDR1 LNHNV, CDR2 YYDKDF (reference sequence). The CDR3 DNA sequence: TGTGCCACCCCGGGACTAGGTTCATTCGAGCAGTACTTC. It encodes CATPGLGSFEQYF.